Below are 32 T cell receptor beta chains sequenced from a single sample in a study of CD8 T cells in ankylosing spondylitis (dated by TCRdb to about 2017). The library was generated by 5' RACE. Instrument on record: Illumina HiSeq 2500. TCRdb took the public reads, trimmed them with fastp at Q25, ran MiXCR for clone calling and kept in-frame beta chains. Here each entry gathers all rows of one CDR3 protein and keeps the most common genes and DNA. The sample table shows fewer than 130,000 distinct CDR3 sequences, and 24% are seen once. The ten largest clones capture about 12% of the sample. Sequencing used synovial fluid, either unsorted or a sorted T cell fraction (not recorded which). These TCRs come from a male donor with ankylosing spondylitis.

V and J are TRBV20-1 and TRBJ2-1; maybe TRBD2 (6 bases). Germline assignment: CDR1 DFQATT and CDR2 SNEGSKA (reference sequence). The CDR3 has 15 residues. V gave up 5 bases and J gave up 0 bases, with 14 bases separating them. CDR3 sequence reads: CSAALAAVSYNEQFF. The CDR3 DNA reads TGCAGTGCTGCACTAGCAGCCGTCTCCTACAATGAGCAGTTCTTC.

The chain has TRBV12-5 and TRBJ2-7; D is ambiguous. The CDR3 runs to 11 residues. Looked up from germline, CDR1 is LGHNT and CDR2 is FRNRAP. V was cut by 3 bases and J by 6 bases, with 6 bases left in between. In DNA form, the CDR3 reads TGTGCTAGTGGTTTTCCGGGCGAGCAGTACTTC. Translated: CASGFPGEQYF.

This chain uses TRBV10-2 with TRBJ1-5, with D hard to call. The CDR3 runs to 13 residues. Germline loops: CDR1 WSHSY, CDR2 SAAADI. Trimming stripped 11 bases from V and 3 bases from J, with 14 bases between. This CDR3 is CASGGGYNQPQHF. The DNA for the CDR3 is TGCGCCTCAGGAGGAGGATACAATCAGCCCCAGCATTTT.

This chain links TRBV5-1 with TRBJ2-1, with 7 bases identical to TRBD1. The CDR3 spans 13 residues. Trimming removed 3 bases from V and 7 bases from J; junction bases left unmatched: 4. Germline-derived CDR1 and CDR2 are SGHRS and YFSETQ. The DNA of the CDR3 is TGCGCCAGCAGCTCTAACAGGGGAAATGAGCAGTTCTTC. Translated, it gives CASSSNRGNEQFF.

This chain links TRBV20-1 with TRBJ2-3; either TRBD1 or TRBD2 may fit D (5 bases each). Germline V gives CDR1 DFQATT, CDR2 SNEGSKA (reference sequence). The CDR3 spans 14 residues. The V and J ends lost 5 bases and 6 bases respectively, with 18 bases between them. The CDR3 sequence: CSALGGPAGDTQYF. CDR3 coding DNA: TGCAGTGCTTTGGGCGGGCCCGCAGGGGATACGCAGTATTTT.

The chain carries TRBV18 and TRBJ1-2, with D perhaps matching TRBD1 (5 bases). Germline CDR1 reads KGHSH; CDR2 reads LQKENI. The CDR3 contains 14 residues. Between the trimmed V and J ends, which lost 2 bases and 2 bases, there was a span of 9 bases. The CDR3 region is CASSPTGRNYGYTF. As DNA, the CDR3 is TGTGCCAGCTCACCAACAGGAAGGAACTATGGCTACACCTTC.

The chain is built from TRBV7-2 and TRBJ2-1; no reliable D call. The V gene's germline CDR1 is SGHTA and CDR2 FQGNSA. With 4 bases removed from V and 1 base from J, the gap between germline ends came to 11 bases. CDR3 length: 15 residues. CDR3 DNA: TGTGCCAGCAGCTGGCGACTGGAATCCTACAATGAGCAGTTCTTC. This translates into CASSWRLESYNEQFF.

There are a few counts of this clonotype. This chain connects TRBV7-9 to TRBJ2-3; D not certain. The CDR3 sequence is 11 residues long. CDR1 is SEHNR, CDR2 FQNEAQ, per germline (reference sequence). The V end was cut by 8 bases, the J end by 3 bases, with 6 bases between. In DNA form, the CDR3 reads TGTGCCAGCTCAACGACAGATACGCAGTATTTT. As protein: CASSTTDTQYF.

In this sample, this clonotype turned up many times. The CDR3 region is CASSPIGTGGAGQPQHF. The CDR3 nucleotides are TGTGCCAGCAGTCCGATCGGGACAGGGGGCGCAGGACAGCCCCAGCATTTT. The V gene is TRBV27, the J gene TRBJ1-5; TRBD1 agrees at 12 bases. CDR3 length equals 17 residues. Germline trimming cut 5 bases from V and 7 bases from J; bases unmatched to any gene: 12. CDR1 is MNHEY and CDR2 is SMNVEV in the germline V gene (reference sequence).

A word on this clonotype: This may come from a read error, since a much larger clone is one base off. The rearrangement joins TRBV3-1 to TRBJ2-3; no firm D call. The CDR3 extends over 12 amino acids. Trimming stripped 5 bases from V and 6 bases from J, with 9 bases between. Germline V gives CDR1 LGHDT, CDR2 YNNKEL (reference sequence). CDR3: CASSFNQDTQYF. The CDR3 DNA reads TGTGCCAGCAGCTTCAATCAGGATACGCAGTATTTT.

The chain couples TRBV6-2 or TRBV6-3 to TRBJ1-1; maybe TRBD1 (5 bases). Between the trimmed V and J ends, which lost 5 bases and 7 bases, there was a span of 17 bases. The CDR3 is made up of 14 amino acids. Germline lookup yields CDR1 MNHEY and CDR2 SVGEGT. The CDR3 sequence: CASSNPRQRLEAFF. CDR3 DNA: TGTGCCAGCAGTAATCCTAGACAGAGACTTGAAGCTTTCTTT.

This chain joins TRBV28 and TRBJ1-5, with D possibly being TRBD1 (5 bases). V lost 5 bases and J 4 bases, leaving 12 bases between the germline ends. The CDR3 consists of 14 residues. Looked up from germline, CDR1 is MDHEN and CDR2 is SYDVKM. The CDR3 DNA reads as TGTGCCAGCAGTCCTCCCAACAGGAATCAGCCCCAGCATTTT. Its translation is CASSPPNRNQPQHF.

This chain links TRBV3-1 with TRBJ1-6, with TRBD1 matching 8 bases. The J segment lost 10 bases and the V segment lost 4 bases, leaving 9 bases of the junction unmatched. The CDR3 has 15 residues. CDR1 and CDR2 from the germline V gene are LGHDT and YNNKEL (reference sequence). The CDR3 protein is CASSLGQGEESPLHF. The DNA for the CDR3 is TGTGCCAGCAGCCTCGGACAGGGTGAGGAATCACCCCTCCACTTT.

This clonotype has at least ten counts. CDR3 nucleotide sequence: TGTGCCAGCAGTAGATTAGAAAGCACAAGGGGAAACACCATATATTTT. It encodes CASSRLESTRGNTIYF. The chain combines TRBV12-3 or TRBV12-4 with TRBJ1-3; D ambiguous. CDR3 length: 16 amino acids. V lost 5 bases to trimming and J lost 4 bases, with 18 bases between them.

This clonotype was counted only a few times. This chain links TRBV2 with TRBJ1-4; perhaps TRBD1 as D (5 bases). The CDR3 contains 15 residues. Trimming shortened V by 6 bases and J by 2 bases, and 13 bases separated the two germline ends. CDR1 is SNHLY, CDR2 FYNNEI, per germline. The CDR3 region has the DNA TGTGCCAGCAGCGAAAGCCGGGACACTAATGAAAAACTGTTTTTT. Its translation: CASSESRDTNEKLFF.

The rearrangement uses TRBV10-3 and TRBJ2-3, with D maybe TRBD1 (6 bases). The germline gives CDR1 ENHRY, CDR2 SYGVKD. The CDR3 consists of 16 residues. Deletions cut 2 bases from V and 1 base from J, with 13 bases between. CDR3 nucleotides: TGTGCCATCAGTGAGCCTACAGGGAGAGGCACAGATACGCAGTATTTT. It yields the protein CAISEPTGRGTDTQYF.

The chain couples TRBV5-1 to TRBJ2-3, with 7 bases matching TRBD2. V was clipped by 2 bases and J by 0 bases; unmatched bases: 6. Germline CDR1 reads SGHRS; CDR2 reads YFSETQ. This CDR3 has 16 amino acids. The CDR3 nucleotides are TGCGCCAGCAGCTTAGGGCTAGCGGAAAGCACAGATACGCAGTATTTT. Amino acids: CASSLGLAESTDTQYF.

This clonotype showed up just a few times. CDR3 region: CSGYPSSYNEQFF. CDR3 sequence (DNA): TGCAGTGGTTACCCGAGCTCCTACAATGAGCAGTTCTTC. The rearrangement uses TRBV20-1 and TRBJ2-1; D is ambiguous. Trimming took off 7 bases at V and 0 bases at J, with 10 bases between the two ends. Germline CDR1 DFQATT, CDR2 SNEGSKA (reference sequence). The CDR3 totals 13 residues.

This clonotype has only a few counts. The V and J genes are TRBV7-2 and TRBJ2-3; D gene unclear. The V gene lost 1 base and the J gene lost 5 bases, with 4 bases spanning the gap. Germline V gene data show CDR1 as SGHTA and CDR2 as FQGNSA. The CDR3 extends over 12 amino acids. CDR3 nucleotides: TGTGCCAGCAGCTTAGGTAGAGATACGCAGTATTTT. Encoded protein: CASSLGRDTQYF.

The V call is TRBV6-2 or TRBV6-3, the J call TRBJ2-1; a possible D gene is TRBD2 (5 bases). Germline CDR1 is MNHEY and CDR2 is SVGEGT. The ends were cut back, 4 bases at V and 4 bases at J, with 8 bases in the middle. This CDR3 spans 13 amino acids. As DNA, the CDR3 is TGTGCCAGCAGTTCGGGATTTTACAATGAGCAGTTCTTC. Its translation: CASSSGFYNEQFF.

J is TRBJ1-4 and V is TRBV15, with TRBD1 matching over 9 bases. This CDR3 comprises 15 residues. Germline loops: CDR1 LNHNV, CDR2 YYDKDF (reference sequence). V shed 3 bases, J shed 5 bases, and the junction held 4 bases outside the gene matches. In nucleotides, the CDR3 is TGTGCCACCAGCAGTGGGACAGGGATAAATGAAAAACTGTTTTTT. Translating gives CATSSGTGINEKLFF.

The rearrangement joins TRBV11-3 to TRBJ2-1, with 11 positions matching TRBD2. CDR1 and CDR2 (germline): SGHNT, YENEEA. J gave up 8 bases and V 6 bases, and 6 bases lay outside the gene matches. CDR3 size: 14 residues. CDR3 coding DNA: TGTGCCAGCAGTCTAATAGCGGGGGGGGATGAGCAGTTCTTC. Its translation: CASSLIAGGDEQFF.

This clonotype was detected many times. This chain uses TRBV13 with TRBJ1-1; 7 bases map to TRBD1. The CDR3 spans 14 residues. From germline, CDR1 is PRHDT and CDR2 FYEKMQ (reference sequence). V lost 5 bases and J lost 4; bases outside the gene matches: 7. CDR3 sequence: CASSPTGRFTEAFF. The CDR3 DNA reads TGTGCCAGCAGCCCGACAGGGCGGTTCACTGAAGCTTTCTTT.

The chain links TRBV5-5 to TRBJ2-1; possibly TRBD1 or TRBD2 for D (6 bases each). This CDR3 contains 13 residues. The V gene's germline CDR1 is SGHKS and CDR2 YYEKEE (reference sequence). The V and J ends lost 0 bases and 7 bases respectively, with 8 bases between them. CDR3 DNA sequence: TGTGCCAGCAGCTTGGGGGGGGCTAATGAGCAGTTCTTC. Its protein is CASSLGGANEQFF. The whole variable domain, filled in from reference TRBV5-5 and TRBJ2-1, reads DAGVTQSPTHLIKTRGQQVTLRCSPISGHKSVSWYQQVLGQGPQFIFQYYEKEERGRGNFPDRFSARQFPNYSSELNVNALLLGDSALYLCASSLGGANEQFFGPGTRLTVL.

This clonotype was recorded a few times. V usage is TRBV6-1 and J usage is TRBJ2-1; 8 bases align to TRBD2. CDR3 length: 13 residues. The V segment lost 8 bases and the J segment 3 bases; nucleotides outside the gene matches: 3. Looked up from germline, CDR1 is MNHNS and CDR2 is SASEGT. The CDR3 sequence: CASGTSGYNEQFF. In DNA, the CDR3 is TGTGCCAGCGGAACTAGCGGCTACAATGAGCAGTTCTTC.

This clonotype was recorded a few times. V and J are TRBV10-1 and TRBJ2-3; tentative D call: TRBD2 (5 bases). Trimming stripped 5 bases from V and 5 bases from J, with 17 bases between. The V gene's germline CDR1 is WNHNN and CDR2 SYGVQD (reference sequence). The CDR3 has 15 residues. CDR3 region: CASSFSSGGGDTQYF. In nucleotides, the CDR3 is TGCGCCAGCAGTTTCTCCAGCGGAGGAGGAGATACGCAGTATTTT.

This clonotype was seen only a few times. J is TRBJ1-5 and V is TRBV20-1; no reliable D call. The CDR3 covers 12 residues. CDR1 and CDR2 from the germline V gene are DFQATT and SNEGSKA (reference sequence). V was pared by 4 bases and J by 4 bases, with 8 bases between. CDR3 residues: CSATGNNQPQHF. CDR3 DNA sequence: TGCAGTGCTACTGGGAATAATCAGCCCCAGCATTTT.

The V call is TRBV29-1, the J call TRBJ2-2, with D uncertain. This CDR3 spans 14 amino acids. V lost 4 bases, J lost 2 bases, and 11 bases lay in between. Germline loops: CDR1 SQVTM, CDR2 ANQGSEA. The CDR3 DNA sequence: TGCAGCGTTGGGTCCGGCTTAAACACCGGGGAGCTGTTTTTT. Translated: CSVGSGLNTGELFF.

This clonotype was seen more than once but under ten times. The chain recombines TRBV21-1 with TRBJ2-1; the D call in the table, TRBD1, was not verified against the DNA. TRBV21-1 is a recognized pseudogene. This CDR3 is built from 11 residues. CDR3 loop: CASSKGRKQFF. The CDR3 nucleotides are TGTGCCAGCAGTAAGGGGCGAAAGCAGTTCTTC.

The rearrangement links TRBV5-6 to TRBJ2-7, with TRBD1 as a possible D gene (6 bases). The CDR3 is 13 residues long. Germline V gives CDR1 SGHDT, CDR2 YYEEEE. V lost 6 bases, J lost 4 bases, and 14 bases lay in between. The CDR3 nucleotides read TGTGCCAGCACCCAAACGAGGGGGTACGAGCAGTACTTC. As protein: CASTQTRGYEQYF. Variable domain in full (rest from reference TRBV5-6 and TRBJ2-7): DAGVTQSPTHLIKTRGQQVTLRCSPKSGHDTVSWYQQALGQGPQFIFQYYEEEERQRGNFPDRFSGHQFPNYSSELNVNALLLGDSALYLCASTQTRGYEQYFGPGTRLTVT.

The genes are TRBV7-9 and TRBJ1-1; TRBD1 agrees at 10 bases. V was pared by 4 bases and J by 4 bases, with 3 bases of the junction left unmatched. Per the germline V gene, CDR1 is SEHNR and CDR2 is FQNEAQ (reference sequence). The length of the CDR3 is 14 residues. CDR3 amino acids: CASSSGTGVTEAFF. CDR3 DNA sequence: TGTGCCAGCAGCTCCGGGACAGGGGTCACTGAAGCTTTCTTT.

This clonotype was observed a few times. The V gene is TRBV20-1, the J gene TRBJ2-1; 9 bases align to TRBD2. The CDR3 has 14 amino acids. Germline V gene lookup returns CDR1 DFQATT and CDR2 SNEGSKA (reference sequence). Unmatched junction bases numbered 10, after V lost 4 bases and J lost 9 bases. CDR3 in amino acids: CSAMSGRIPGEQFF. CDR3 bases: TGCAGTGCTATGAGCGGGAGGATCCCTGGTGAGCAGTTCTTC.